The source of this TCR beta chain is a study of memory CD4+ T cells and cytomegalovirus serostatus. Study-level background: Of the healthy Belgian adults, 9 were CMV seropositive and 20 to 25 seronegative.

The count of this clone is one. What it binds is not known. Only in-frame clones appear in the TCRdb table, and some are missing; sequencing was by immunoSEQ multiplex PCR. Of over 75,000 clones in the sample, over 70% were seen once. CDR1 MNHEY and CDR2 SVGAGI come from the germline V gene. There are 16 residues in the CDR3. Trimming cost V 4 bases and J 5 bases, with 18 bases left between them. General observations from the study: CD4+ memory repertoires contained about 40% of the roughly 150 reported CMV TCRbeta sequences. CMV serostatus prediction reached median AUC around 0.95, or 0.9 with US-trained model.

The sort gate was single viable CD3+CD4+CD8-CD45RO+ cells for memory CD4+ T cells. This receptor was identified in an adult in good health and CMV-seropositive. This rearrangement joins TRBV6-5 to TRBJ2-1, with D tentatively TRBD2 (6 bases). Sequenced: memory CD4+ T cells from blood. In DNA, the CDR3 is TGTGCCAGCAGTTCCCGGAGGGAGAAGAGGCACAATGAGCAGTTCTTC. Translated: CASSSRREKRHNEQFF.